The subject of this entry is one T cell receptor beta chain. The antigen remains undetermined. Germline assignment: CDR1 SGHAT and CDR2 FQNNGV. The CDR3 consists of 18 residues. The ends lost 3 bases at V and 5 bases at J; junction bases unmatched: 14. These data originate in a study of T cell responses to AZD1222 COVID-19 vaccine. The overall study: Pooled together were second doses at about 4 or about 12 weeks. Study-level points and caveats: Baseline serology detected seropositivity in only a handful of AZD1222 recipients. Increased Spike-specific TCR breadth and depth were observed after two AZD1222 doses. White British people made up most donors, females outnumbered males, and clonal diversity was possibly underestimated.

Method: immunoSEQ multiplex PCR; TCRdb's copy keeps in-frame clones and lacks some. The top ten clones hold roughly 3.5% of a sample with over 100,000 clones, over 75% of them seen once. J is TRBJ2-3 and V is TRBV11-2; TRBD2 aligns across 10 bases. The sequence was collected from an adult in good health. The source was peripheral blood, collected on day 0 of AZD1222 vaccination. Here the CDR3 DNA reads TGTGCCAGCAGCTTGACCCTCCAGGGAGCGGGGGGGGTAGATACGCAGTATTTT. Its protein is CASSLTLQGAGGVDTQYF.